These T cell receptor beta chains were read from a single sample in a study of shared clonotypes between healthy human individuals. Sequenced by immunoSEQ multiplex PCR; TCRdb stores in-frame clones only, minus some. The data hold some 2 million clones, with about 95% observed a single time. Sequencing input: naive CD8+ T cells sorted from blood. The origin of the receptors is a young man in good health. Both conserved end residues are part of each CDR3. The D gene is left open where the match is weak. Size is omitted from some rows. Given values are once, few, many or a class for expanded clones.

d_call	v_call	j_call	clone_size	cdr3_nt	cdr3_aa
-	TRBV30	TRBJ2-7	-	TGTGCCTGGGAGGAGGGGTCTTCCTACGAGCAGTACTTC	CAWEEGSSYEQYF
TRBD1	TRBV27	TRBJ1-2	-	TGTGCCAGCAGTTTAATCGGGACAGCCGATGGCTACACCTTC	CASSLIGTADGYTF
-	TRBV19	TRBJ2-4	-	TGTGCCAGTAGTGACACAGGGTTAGGAGCCAAAAACATTCAGTACTTC	CASSDTGLGAKNIQYF
-	TRBV27	TRBJ1-5	-	TGTGCCAGCAGCCCATCTGGGGGTTCGTATAGCAATCAGCCCCAGCATTTT	CASSPSGGSYSNQPQHF
-	TRBV4-1	TRBJ2-5	-	TGCGCCAGCAGCCAAGATACAGGGTCCGCGGAAGAGACCCAGTACTTC	CASSQDTGSAEETQYF
-	TRBV7-2	TRBJ2-3	-	TGTGCCAGCAGCTTGGTCCCTCCAGATACGCAGTATTTT	CASSLVPPDTQYF
TRBD1	TRBV29-1	TRBJ1-2	-	TGCAGCGTTGAATCGCTTGGGACAGGGGGCTCTTGGGGCTACACCTTC	CSVESLGTGGSWGYTF
TRBD1	TRBV25-1	TRBJ2-1	-	TGTGCCAGCTCATGGCCGGGACAGGGTCCTTACGGTGAGCAGTTCTTC	CASSWPGQGPYGEQFF
-	TRBV6-5	TRBJ2-1	once	TGTGCCAGCAGTTACTCGAGCTGGGGATACAATGAGCAGTTCTTC	CASSYSSWGYNEQFF
-	TRBV2	TRBJ1-6	-	TGTGCCAGCAGGAGGGACGGCTCCTATAATTCACCCCTCCACTTT	CASRRDGSYNSPLHF
TRBD2	TRBV4-3	TRBJ2-1	-	TGCGCCAGCAGCCAAGAACGGGAGCTAGCGGGGGTCAATGAGCAGTTCTTC	CASSQERELAGVNEQFF
TRBD2	TRBV5-4	TRBJ2-1	-	TGTGCCAGCAGCCCAAGCGGGAGGGCCGGAAATGAGCAGTTCTTC	CASSPSGRAGNEQFF
-	TRBV27	TRBJ2-7	-	TGTGCCAGCAGTCGACCGGGCCCTATGCGCGAGCAGTACTTC	CASSRPGPMREQYF
TRBD2	TRBV4-3	TRBJ2-1	-	TGCGCCAGCAGCCAGGGACTAGCGGGAGTCTTAAGTTGGGATGAGCAGTTCTTC	CASSQGLAGVLSWDEQFF
-	TRBV30	TRBJ1-1	-	TGTGCCTGGAGTGTGCGGGGGGCGCGAACTGAAGCTTTCTTT	CAWSVRGARTEAFF
-	TRBV4-3	TRBJ2-2	-	TGCGCCAGCAGCCAACTCCTGAACACCGGGGAGCTGTTTTTT	CASSQLLNTGELFF
TRBD1	TRBV18	TRBJ2-3	once	TGTGCCAGCTCACCACCGGGACAGGGCGTCACAGATACGCAGTATTTT	CASSPPGQGVTDTQYF
TRBD2	TRBV29-1	TRBJ2-7	-	TGCAGCGTTGAAGGGCGGGAGGCCCCCTACGAGCAGTACTTC	CSVEGREAPYEQYF
TRBD2	TRBV27	TRBJ2-5	-	TGTGCCAGCAGCCCGGAAAGGAGCGGGGGGGAAGAGACCCAGTACTTC	CASSPERSGGEETQYF
-	TRBV4-3	TRBJ1-2	-	TGCGCCAGCAGCGGTAACAGTCTTTTCGGCTACACCTTC	CASSGNSLFGYTF
-	TRBV30	TRBJ1-5	-	TGTGCCTGGAGTCCCATGACAGGTGGTAATCAGCCCCAGCATTTT	CAWSPMTGGNQPQHF
TRBD2	TRBV4-1	TRBJ2-7	-	TGCGCCAGCAGCCTGGAGGCTAGCGGCTACGAGCAGTACTTC	CASSLEASGYEQYF
-	TRBV11-3	TRBJ2-3	-	TGTGCCAGCAGCTTAGATCGGGTTAGCACAGATACGCAGTATTTT	CASSLDRVSTDTQYF
-	TRBV6-5	TRBJ2-7	-	TGTGCCAGCAGAGGTGACAGCAACGAGCAGTACTTC	CASRGDSNEQYF
-	TRBV5-5	TRBJ2-3	-	TGTGCCAGCGCCCCGACCCGGGGGGCCTCCGCAGATACGCAGTATTTT	CASAPTRGASADTQYF
-	TRBV5-6	TRBJ2-1	-	TGTGCCAGCAGTTCGCTCCGGAATGAGCAGTTCTTC	CASSSLRNEQFF
TRBD1	TRBV7-8	TRBJ2-5	-	TGTGCCAGCAGCTTAGCGGAGACAGGGGCCCCCGAGACCCAGTACTTC	CASSLAETGAPETQYF
-	TRBV9	TRBJ2-1	once	TGTGCCAGCAGCGTAGGAGGGCCTGGCTATGAGCAGTTCTTC	CASSVGGPGYEQFF
-	TRBV28	TRBJ2-2	-	TGTGCCAGCAGTCTCCGAGGGTTACGAACCGGGGAGCTGTTTTTT	CASSLRGLRTGELFF
-	TRBV30	TRBJ2-6	once	TGTGCCTGGGCTCAGGGGCGAGGGGCCAACGTCCTGACTTTC	CAWAQGRGANVLTF
-	TRBV29-1	TRBJ1-2	-	TGCAGCGGGGGACCTTTCCCCGTTGATGGCTACACCTTC	CSGGPFPVDGYTF
-	TRBV9	TRBJ2-3	-	TGTGCCAGCAGCGACTTCGATACGCAGTATTTT	CASSDFDTQYF
TRBD2	TRBV30	TRBJ2-3	-	TGTGCCTGGAGTCCCTGGCGGGGGGGAAGCACAGATACGCAGTATTTT	CAWSPWRGGSTDTQYF
TRBD2	TRBV5-6	TRBJ2-3	-	TGTGCCAGCAGCTACGAAGCGGGGGGACCCACAGATACGCAGTATTTT	CASSYEAGGPTDTQYF
-	TRBV7-9	TRBJ1-2	-	TGTGCCAGCAGCCGCCAAGGGCGGCAACAATATGGCTACACCTTC	CASSRQGRQQYGYTF
-	TRBV6-5	TRBJ2-1	-	TGTGCCAGCAGTTACGCTTCTCCAGCCTACAATGAGCAGTTCTTC	CASSYASPAYNEQFF
-	TRBV5-1	TRBJ1-2	-	TGCGCCAGCAGCTCGGACGGAAATGGCTACACCTTC	CASSSDGNGYTF
-	TRBV28	TRBJ2-2	-	TGTGCCAGCAGCCCGGACTGGAGGGAAACCGGGGAGCTGTTTTTT	CASSPDWRETGELFF
-	TRBV7-9	TRBJ2-1	-	TGTGCCAGCAGCTTAGCCTCTTACAATGAGCAGTTCTTC	CASSLASYNEQFF
-	TRBV12-5	TRBJ2-7	-	TGTGCTAGTGGTCCGCAACCATCAATCGGGGAGCAGTACTTC	CASGPQPSIGEQYF
-	TRBV5-6	TRBJ2-1	-	TGTGCCAGCAGCTTGACGGTGACAGAGCAGTTCTTC	CASSLTVTEQFF
-	TRBV19	TRBJ2-1	-	TGTGCCAGTACCTCCGGTGGAGCCTACAATGAGCAGTTCTTC	CASTSGGAYNEQFF
-	TRBV9	TRBJ2-5	-	TGTGCCAGCAGCGCCCCCCTTAGCGTGGAGACCCAGTACTTC	CASSAPLSVETQYF
TRBD2	TRBV27	TRBJ2-3	-	TGTGCCAGCAGTTCCCCCAGTAGCGGGAGGTTTATAGGCACAGATACGCAGTATTTT	CASSSPSSGRFIGTDTQYF
TRBD1	TRBV4-1	TRBJ1-1	-	TGCGCCAGCAGCCCACCGGACAGGGGCGAAGCTTTCTTT	CASSPPDRGEAFF
-	TRBV28	TRBJ2-2	-	TGTGCCAGCAGTTCGACCGGGGAGCTGTTTTTT	CASSSTGELFF
-	TRBV2	TRBJ1-2	-	TGTGCCAGCGAGACAGATACCTATGGCTACACCTTC	CASETDTYGYTF
-	TRBV6-1	TRBJ1-4	-	TGTGCCAGCAGTGACCTACCAGGGGAACTGTTTTTT	CASSDLPGELFF
-	TRBV7-9	TRBJ2-1	-	TGTGCCAGCAGCTTATTCGGAGTTGAGCAGTTCTTC	CASSLFGVEQFF